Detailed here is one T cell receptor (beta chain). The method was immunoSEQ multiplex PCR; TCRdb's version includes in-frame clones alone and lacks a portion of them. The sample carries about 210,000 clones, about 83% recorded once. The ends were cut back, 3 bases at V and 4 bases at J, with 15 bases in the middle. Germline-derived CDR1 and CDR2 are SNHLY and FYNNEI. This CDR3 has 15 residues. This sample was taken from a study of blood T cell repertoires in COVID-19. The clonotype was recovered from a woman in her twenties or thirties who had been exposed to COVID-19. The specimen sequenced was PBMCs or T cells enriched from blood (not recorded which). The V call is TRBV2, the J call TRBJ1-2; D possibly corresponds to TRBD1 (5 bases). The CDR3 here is CASSDRGGSFYGYTF. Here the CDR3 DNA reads TGTGCCAGCAGTGATCGTGGGGGGTCCTTCTATGGCTACACCTTC.